Sequencing of this T cell receptor beta chain was carried out in a study of cytomegalovirus exposure and HLA in healthy donors. Study as a whole: Earlier work reported about 110 million unique TCR beta sequences from 170 million or so T cells.

A note on this clone: The antigen remains undetermined.

This CDR3 has 13 residues. V was trimmed by 2 bases and J by 5 bases, leaving 9 bases between them. Germline V gene data show CDR1 as SNHLY and CDR2 as FYNNEI. Study-level points and caveats: CMV serostatus alone was available as immune exposure information. Researchers reported in a later analysis that a missense DCLRE1C variant was tied to TCR beta V- and J-gene trimming.

The primer mix had 60 Vbeta and 13 Jbeta primers. Libraries were prepared by immunoSEQ multiplex PCR; TCRdb keeps only in-frame clonotypes and omits some of them. The repertoire has around 120,000 clones, over 70% of them found once; the top ten carry 1.8%. At the time of sampling, donors were nominally healthy, though unrecorded immune exposures were likely. This clonotype was sampled from a woman between 40 and 55 years old in good health and CMV-seronegative. This chain connects TRBV2 to TRBJ1-2; D unclear. The source material was PBMCs. In DNA form, the CDR3 reads TGTGCCAGCAGTGAAAGCATGAGGTATGGCTACACCTTC. Translated: CASSESMRYGYTF.